The 15 T cell receptor beta chains reported below all come from one sample, sequenced in a study of shared clonotypes between healthy human individuals. Sequencing was performed with immunoSEQ multiplex PCR; in TCRdb, only in-frame clones are kept and a portion is missing. The sample lists some 500,000 clones, roughly 95% occurring once. The sample consisted of naive CD4+ T cells sorted from blood. The subset: CD45RA+ positively selected. These receptors were taken from a woman under 40 in good health.

J is TRBJ1-2 and V is TRBV28; D is perhaps TRBD1 (5 bases). The germline gives CDR1 MDHEN, CDR2 SYDVKM. V was clipped by 8 bases and J by 8 bases, with 15 bases between them. This CDR3 has 12 amino acids. DNA of the CDR3: TGTGCCAGCGGGGCCGGCATCGGCGGCTACACCTTC. This codes for CASGAGIGGYTF.

The chain recombines TRBV5-1 with TRBJ2-1, with 12 bases matching TRBD2. The CDR3 is 23 amino acids. Germline V gene lookup returns CDR1 SGHRS and CDR2 YFSETQ. The V gene end was trimmed by 2 bases and the J gene end by 1 base; junction bases not matched to a gene: 22. CDR3 residues: CASSLPGQRKTSGSSSSYNEQFF. The CDR3 nucleotides are TGCGCCAGCAGCTTACCGGGACAGCGGAAGACTAGCGGGAGTTCATCATCCTACAATGAGCAGTTCTTC.

This clone was seen a single time. The chain uses TRBV29-1 and TRBJ2-7, with 8 bases fitting TRBD1. Germline V gene sequence: CDR1 SQVTM, CDR2 ANQGSEA. Germline trimming cut 5 bases from V and 5 bases from J; bases unmatched to any gene: 2. This CDR3 contains 11 residues. The CDR3: CSVPDRDEQYF. In DNA form, the CDR3 reads TGCAGCGTTCCGGACAGGGACGAGCAGTACTTC.

This chain joins TRBV11-2 and TRBJ1-1; D is unclear. This CDR3 has 14 residues. The V end lost 5 bases, the J end lost 1 base, and 11 bases lay between the germline ends. Germline V gene data show CDR1 as SGHAT and CDR2 as FQNNGV. DNA of the CDR3: TGTGCCAGCAGCGCTGAGATGGGGAACACTGAAGCTTTCTTT. Amino acid sequence: CASSAEMGNTEAFF. Based on the CDR3 plus reference TRBV11-2 and TRBJ1-1, the full variable domain is EAGVAQSPRYKIIEKRQSVAFWCNPISGHATLYWYQQILGQGPKLLIQFQNNGVVDDSQLPKDRFSAERLKGVDSTLKIQPAKLEDSAVYLCASSAEMGNTEAFFGQGTRLTVV.

The V gene is TRBV7-9, the J gene TRBJ1-5, with D perhaps matching TRBD1 (5 bases). CDR1 is SEHNR, CDR2 FQNEAQ, per germline (reference sequence). The CDR3 loop spans 15 amino acids. The ends were cut back, 0 bases at V and 4 bases at J, with 10 bases in the middle. DNA for the CDR3: TGTGCCAGCAGCTTAGCGGGGGACTCTAATCAGCCCCAGCATTTT. This codes for CASSLAGDSNQPQHF.

The genes are TRBV11-2 and TRBJ2-3; D is tentatively TRBD1 or TRBD2 (5 bases each). Trimming shortened V by 0 bases and J by 2 bases, and 21 bases separated the two germline ends. The V gene's germline CDR1 is SGHAT and CDR2 FQNNGV. The CDR3 consists of 19 residues. The CDR3: CASSLEGMEGEPPTDTQYF. The CDR3 coding sequence is TGTGCCAGCAGCTTAGAGGGAATGGAAGGGGAGCCACCCACAGATACGCAGTATTTT.

This clone was picked up one time. J is TRBJ2-7 and V is TRBV10-1, with D perhaps being TRBD1 or TRBD2 (5 bases each). The V and J ends lost 0 bases and 2 bases respectively, with 8 bases between them. CDR3 size: 14 residues. The V gene's germline CDR1 is WNHNN and CDR2 SYGVQD (reference sequence). The CDR3 DNA follows: TGCGCCAGCAGTGAGTCAGGGGACCCCTACGAGCAGTACTTC. It encodes CASSESGDPYEQYF.

The chain employs TRBV2 and TRBJ2-7; D might be TRBD2 (6 bases). The CDR3 runs 14 residues. The V end lost 6 bases, the J end lost 5 bases, and 17 bases lay between the germline ends. Germline-derived CDR1 and CDR2 are SNHLY and FYNNEI. The CDR3 coding sequence is TGTGCCAGCAGCTCGAAGACTAGAACCAACGAGCAGTACTTC. This sequence encodes CASSSKTRTNEQYF.

The chain is built from TRBV4-2 and TRBJ2-1; TRBD2 matches at 7 bases. CDR1 and CDR2 (germline): LGHNA, YNFKEQ. There are 18 residues in the CDR3. With 0 bases clipped from V and 4 bases from J, the junction kept 12 bases outside the gene matches. CDR3 sequence (DNA): TGTGCCAGCAGCCAAGAACGTACGGGACTACCCTTATACAATGAGCAGTTCTTC. Protein: CASSQERTGLPLYNEQFF.

The chain couples TRBV27 to TRBJ2-3; D is unresolved. This CDR3 comprises 14 residues. Germline CDR1 is MNHEY and CDR2 is SMNVEV (reference sequence). The V and J ends lost 3 bases and 4 bases respectively, with 11 bases between them. The CDR3 loop reads CASSFTVEADTQYF. The CDR3 nucleotides are TGTGCCAGCAGTTTCACAGTTGAAGCAGATACGCAGTATTTT.

Remarks on this clone: The sample contains more than one DNA sequence encoding this CDR3. The rearrangement uses TRBV18 and TRBJ1-1; no definite D call. V dropped 6 bases and J dropped 1 base, with 6 bases sitting between them. This CDR3 comprises 12 residues. The V gene's germline CDR1 is KGHSH and CDR2 LQKENI. In DNA form, the CDR3 reads TGTGCCAGCTCCCCCCCGAACACTGAAGCTTTCTTT. Its translation: CASSPPNTEAFF.

The rearrangement joins TRBV7-9 to TRBJ2-5; D is unresolved. This CDR3 has 14 amino acids. Trimming left V 0 bases short and J 3 bases short, with 8 bases between. Germline CDR1 reads SEHNR; CDR2 reads FQNEAQ (reference sequence). The chain's CDR3 is CASSLALGKETQYF. DNA for the CDR3: TGTGCCAGCAGCTTAGCGCTAGGGAAAGAGACCCAGTACTTC.

The V call is TRBV7-9, the J call TRBJ2-7; D possibly corresponds to TRBD1 (5 bases). Germline V gene lookup returns CDR1 SEHNR and CDR2 FQNEAQ (reference sequence). The length of the CDR3 is 16 residues. V was shortened by 5 bases and J by 4 bases, with 21 bases between the two germline ends. This CDR3 is CASSPAIGHGRYEQYF. In DNA form, the CDR3 reads TGTGCCAGCAGCCCAGCGATAGGACACGGCAGGTACGAGCAGTACTTC.

The chain combines TRBV7-7 with TRBJ2-2; 9 bases line up with TRBD2. The CDR3 totals 14 residues. Germline CDR1 and CDR2: SSHAT and FNYEAQ (reference sequence). V lost 3 bases to trimming and J lost 8 bases; unmatched junction nucleotides: 4. CDR3 nucleotide sequence: TGTGCCAGCAGCTTGATTAGCGGGAGTGGGGAGCTGTTTTTT. Protein product: CASSLISGSGELFF.

This clone was seen only once. V gene TRBV7-8 combines with J gene TRBJ2-3, with D perhaps TRBD1 (6 bases). Trimming cost V 6 bases and J 1 base, with 17 bases left between them. Germline V CDR1 and CDR2: SGHVS, FQNEAQ. This CDR3 region has 16 residues. CDR3 residues: CASRPNRVGGTDTQYF. The CDR3 nucleotides read TGTGCCAGCAGACCGAACAGGGTAGGGGGCACAGATACGCAGTATTTT.